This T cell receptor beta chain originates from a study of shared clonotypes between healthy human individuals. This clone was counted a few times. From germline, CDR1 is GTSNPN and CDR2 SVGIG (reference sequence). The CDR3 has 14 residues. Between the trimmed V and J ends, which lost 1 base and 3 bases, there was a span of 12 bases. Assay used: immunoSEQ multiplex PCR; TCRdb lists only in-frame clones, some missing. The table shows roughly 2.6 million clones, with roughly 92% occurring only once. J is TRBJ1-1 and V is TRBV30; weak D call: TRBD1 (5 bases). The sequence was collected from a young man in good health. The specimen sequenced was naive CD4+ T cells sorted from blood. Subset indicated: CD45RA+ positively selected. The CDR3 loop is CAWSGRDRDTEAFF. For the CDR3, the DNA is TGTGCCTGGAGTGGGCGGGACCGAGACACTGAAGCTTTCTTT.